This TCR beta chain derives from a study of cytomegalovirus exposure and HLA in healthy donors. Study context: HLA-typed donors were the source of 83 million or so unique TCRs held in an early data release. Study-level points and caveats: The authors later linked a missense DCLRE1C variant to TCR beta V- and J-gene trimming.

Germline values: CDR1 SNHLY, CDR2 FYNNEI. V gave up 6 bases and J gave up 4 bases, with 15 bases separating them. The CDR3 sequence is 14 residues long. PCR employed 60 Vbeta and 13 Jbeta primers. Produced via immunoSEQ multiplex PCR; TCRdb's table is partial and in-frame only. The sample has about 52,000 clones. Turning to this clone: Its antigen is currently unknown.

The sample comprised PBMCs. The receptor's source is a woman aged 55 to 70 in good health and CMV-seropositive. The chain combines TRBV2 with TRBJ1-1, with D uncertain. The CDR3 sequence is CASRTNSPSTEAFF. Written as DNA, the CDR3 is TGTGCCAGCAGGACAAATTCCCCGAGCACTGAAGCTTTCTTT.